This T cell receptor (beta chain) was obtained from a study of blood T cell repertoires in COVID-19. Across the whole study: The United States, Italy and Spain were the sources of the acute and convalescent COVID-19 samples.

Clinical history as reported by participants underpinned cohort assignment. For recovered donors of Cohort 3, there were two negative PCRs, clearance, or symptom resolution. Germline values: CDR1 ENHRY, CDR2 SYGVKD. The V end was cut by 2 bases, the J end by 6 bases, with 15 bases between. This CDR3 is built from 15 residues. In the study's own analysis: Scientists estimated how many nucleated cells there were by amplifying reference gene primers. Produced via immunoSEQ multiplex PCR; TCRdb's table is partial and in-frame only. V and J calls and clone size come straight from that table; D and trimming were deduced from the DNA. The sample holds hundreds of thousands of clones, around 90% seen once. This clone was recorded a few times.

Sequencing was carried out using PBMCs or T cells enriched from blood (not recorded which). This clonotype originated in a woman aged 40 to 55 who had recovered from COVID-19. The chain combines TRBV10-3 with TRBJ2-3, with D possibly matching TRBD2 (6 bases). The CDR3 is CAISEMDPEGDTQYF. CDR3 in DNA: TGTGCCATCAGTGAGATGGACCCGGAGGGGGATACGCAGTATTTT.